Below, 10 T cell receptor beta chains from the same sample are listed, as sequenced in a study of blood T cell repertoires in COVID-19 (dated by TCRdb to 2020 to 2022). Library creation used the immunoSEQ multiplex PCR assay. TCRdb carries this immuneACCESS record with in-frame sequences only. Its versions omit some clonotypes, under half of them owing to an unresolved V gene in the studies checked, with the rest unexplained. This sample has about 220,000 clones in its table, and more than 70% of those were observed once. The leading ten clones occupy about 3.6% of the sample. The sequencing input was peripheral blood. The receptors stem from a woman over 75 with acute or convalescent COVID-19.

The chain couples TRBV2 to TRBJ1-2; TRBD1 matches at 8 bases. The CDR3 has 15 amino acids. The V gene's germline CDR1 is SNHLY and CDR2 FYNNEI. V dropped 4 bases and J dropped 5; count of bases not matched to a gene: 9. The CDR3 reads CASSGSRTGSYGYTF. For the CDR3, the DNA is TGTGCCAGCAGTGGCTCGCGGACAGGGTCATATGGCTACACCTTC. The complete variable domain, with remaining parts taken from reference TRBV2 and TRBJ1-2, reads EPEVTQTPSHQVTQMGQEVILRCVPISNHLYFYWYRQILGQKVEFLVSFYNNEISEKSEIFDDQFSVERPDGSNFTLKIRSTKLEDSAMYFCASSGSRTGSYGYTFGSGTRLTVV.

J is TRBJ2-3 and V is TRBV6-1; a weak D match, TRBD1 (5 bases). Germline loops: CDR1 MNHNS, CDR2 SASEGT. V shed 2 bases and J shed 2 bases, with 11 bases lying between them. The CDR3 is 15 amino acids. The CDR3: CASSESVRATDTQYF. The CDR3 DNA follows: TGTGCCAGCAGTGAATCTGTCAGGGCCACAGATACGCAGTATTTT.

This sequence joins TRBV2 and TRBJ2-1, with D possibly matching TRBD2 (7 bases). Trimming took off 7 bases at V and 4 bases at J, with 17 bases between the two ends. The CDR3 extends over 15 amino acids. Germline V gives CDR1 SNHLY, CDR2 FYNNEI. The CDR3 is CASTPLGGAYNEQFF. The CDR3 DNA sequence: TGTGCCAGCACCCCTCTGGGGGGGGCGTACAATGAGCAGTTCTTC.

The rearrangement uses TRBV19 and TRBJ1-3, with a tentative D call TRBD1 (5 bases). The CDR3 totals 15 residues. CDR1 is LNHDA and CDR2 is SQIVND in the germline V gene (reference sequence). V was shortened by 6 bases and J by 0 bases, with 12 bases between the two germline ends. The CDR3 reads CASRGLDLSGNTIYF. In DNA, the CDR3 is TGTGCCAGTAGGGGACTTGACCTCTCTGGAAACACCATATATTTT.

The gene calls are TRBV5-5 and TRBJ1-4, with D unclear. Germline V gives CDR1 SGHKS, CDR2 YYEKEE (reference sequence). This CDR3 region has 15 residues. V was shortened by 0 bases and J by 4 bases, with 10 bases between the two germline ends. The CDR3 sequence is CASSLAPGNNEKLFF. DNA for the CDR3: TGTGCCAGCAGCTTGGCCCCGGGAAATAATGAAAAACTGTTTTTT.

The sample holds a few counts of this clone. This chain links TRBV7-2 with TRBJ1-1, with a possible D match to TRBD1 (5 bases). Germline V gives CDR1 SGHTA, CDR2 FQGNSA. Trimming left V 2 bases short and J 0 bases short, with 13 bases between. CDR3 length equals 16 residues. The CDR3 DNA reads TGTGCCAGCAGCTTAATGGCAGGGACTGTGAACACTGAAGCTTTCTTT. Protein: CASSLMAGTVNTEAFF.

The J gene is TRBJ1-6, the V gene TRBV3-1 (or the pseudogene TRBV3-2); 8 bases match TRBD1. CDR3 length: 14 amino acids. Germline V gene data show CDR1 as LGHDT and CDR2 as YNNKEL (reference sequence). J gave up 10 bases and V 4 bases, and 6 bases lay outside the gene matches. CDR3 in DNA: TGTGCCAGCAGCCTCTGGACAGGGCAGTCACCCCTCCACTTT. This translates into CASSLWTGQSPLHF.

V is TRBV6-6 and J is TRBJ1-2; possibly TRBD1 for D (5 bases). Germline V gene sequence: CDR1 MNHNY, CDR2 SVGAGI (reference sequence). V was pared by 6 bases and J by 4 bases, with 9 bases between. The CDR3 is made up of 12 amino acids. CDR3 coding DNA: TGTGCCAGCAGAGACAGACTCTATGGCTACACCTTC. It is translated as CASRDRLYGYTF.

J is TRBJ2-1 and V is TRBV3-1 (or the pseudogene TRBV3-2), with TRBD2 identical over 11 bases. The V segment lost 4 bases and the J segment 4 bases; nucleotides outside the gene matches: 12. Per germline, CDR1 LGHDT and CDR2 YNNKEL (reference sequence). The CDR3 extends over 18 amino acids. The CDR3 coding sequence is TGTGCCAGCAGCCCCTTTACTAGCGGGGGTCCCCTTTACAATGAGCAGTTCTTC. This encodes CASSPFTSGGPLYNEQFF.

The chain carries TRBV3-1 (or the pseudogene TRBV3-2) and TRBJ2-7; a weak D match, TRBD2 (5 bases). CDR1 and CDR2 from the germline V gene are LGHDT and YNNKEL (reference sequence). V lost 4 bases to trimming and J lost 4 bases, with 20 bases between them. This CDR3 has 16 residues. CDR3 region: CASSLYLSRGSYEQYF. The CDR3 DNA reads TGTGCCAGCAGCCTGTACCTTTCCCGGGGTTCATACGAGCAGTACTTC.